The present T cell receptor beta chain was sequenced within a study of blood T cell repertoires in COVID-19. Whole-study context: Acute-phase and convalescent COVID-19 samples originated in the United States, Italy and Spain. From T cells, B-cell-depleted T cells, or PBMCs came the material, which was cDNA or gDNA.

Original methodology: Using reference gene primer amplification, nucleated cell counts were estimated. Assay used: immunoSEQ multiplex PCR; TCRdb lists only in-frame clones, some missing. V, J and clone size were drawn from that table, and D and trimming were deduced from the DNA. The sample records a few hundred thousand clones, about 90% being singletons. V was clipped by 1 base and J by 8 bases, with 23 bases between them. CDR1 SGHVS and CDR2 FQNEAQ come from the germline V gene. The CDR3 is 17 residues long. J is TRBJ1-2 and V is TRBV7-8; D uncertain. The sequenced sample consisted of peripheral blood. The source of this sequence is a man younger than 35 with active or convalescent COVID-19. CDR3 sequence reads: CASSLGGGISALGGYTF. The CDR3 nucleotides read TGTGCCAGCAGCTTAGGGGGAGGAATTAGCGCTCTCGGGGGCTACACCTTC.